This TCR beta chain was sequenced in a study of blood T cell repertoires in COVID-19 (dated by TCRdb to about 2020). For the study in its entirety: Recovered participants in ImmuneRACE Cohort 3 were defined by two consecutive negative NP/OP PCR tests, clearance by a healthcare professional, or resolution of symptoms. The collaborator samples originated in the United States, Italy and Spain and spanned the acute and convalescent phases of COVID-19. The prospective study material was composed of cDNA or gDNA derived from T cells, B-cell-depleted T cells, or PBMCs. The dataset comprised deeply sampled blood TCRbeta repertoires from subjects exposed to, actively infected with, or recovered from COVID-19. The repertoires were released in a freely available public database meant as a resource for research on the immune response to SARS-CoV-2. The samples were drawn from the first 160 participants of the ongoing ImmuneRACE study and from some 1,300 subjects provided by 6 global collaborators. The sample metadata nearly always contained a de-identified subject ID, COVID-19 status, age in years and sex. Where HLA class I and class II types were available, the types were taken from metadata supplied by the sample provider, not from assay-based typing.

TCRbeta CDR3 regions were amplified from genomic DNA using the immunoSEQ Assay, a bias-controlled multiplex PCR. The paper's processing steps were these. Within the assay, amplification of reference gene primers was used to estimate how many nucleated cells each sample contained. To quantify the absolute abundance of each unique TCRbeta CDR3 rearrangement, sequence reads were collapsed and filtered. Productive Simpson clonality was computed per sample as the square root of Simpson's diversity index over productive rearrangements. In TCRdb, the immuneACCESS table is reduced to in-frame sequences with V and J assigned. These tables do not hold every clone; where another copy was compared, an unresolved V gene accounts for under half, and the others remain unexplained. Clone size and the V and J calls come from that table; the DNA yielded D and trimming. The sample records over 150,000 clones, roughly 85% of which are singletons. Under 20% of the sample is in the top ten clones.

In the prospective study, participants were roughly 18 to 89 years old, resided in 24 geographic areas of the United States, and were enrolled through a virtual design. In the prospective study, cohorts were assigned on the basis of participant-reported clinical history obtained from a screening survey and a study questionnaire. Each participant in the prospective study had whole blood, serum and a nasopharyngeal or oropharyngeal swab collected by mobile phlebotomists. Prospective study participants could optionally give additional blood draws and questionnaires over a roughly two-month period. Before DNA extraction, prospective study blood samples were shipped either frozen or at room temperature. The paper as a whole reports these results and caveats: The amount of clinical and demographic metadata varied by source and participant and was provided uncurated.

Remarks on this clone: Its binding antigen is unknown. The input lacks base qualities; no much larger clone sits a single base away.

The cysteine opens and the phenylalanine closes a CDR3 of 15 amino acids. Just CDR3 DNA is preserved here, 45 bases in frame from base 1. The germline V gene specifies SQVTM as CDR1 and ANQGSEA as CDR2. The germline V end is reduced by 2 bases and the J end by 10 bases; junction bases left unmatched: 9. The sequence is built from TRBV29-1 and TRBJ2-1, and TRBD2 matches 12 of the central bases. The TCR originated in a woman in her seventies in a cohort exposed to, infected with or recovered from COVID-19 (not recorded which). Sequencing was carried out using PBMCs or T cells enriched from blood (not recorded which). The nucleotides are TGCAGCGTTGAACGACTAGCGGGAGCCGGCGGGGAGCAGTTCTTC. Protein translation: CSVERLAGAGGEQFF.